This entry concerns a single T cell receptor beta chain. Its cognate antigen has yet to be identified. No base quality information exists; no much larger clone differs at one position. Its CDR3 holds 14 amino acids, cysteine through phenylalanine. CDR3 DNA is the only sequence kept; it has 42 bases, read in frame from the first base. Via the germline V gene, CDR1 is SGHTA and CDR2 FQGNSA. V was cut back by 2 bases and J by 7 bases, leaving a gap of 12 bases between them. This specimen belongs to a study of blood T cell repertoires in COVID-19 (TCRdb year 2020). A note on the overall study: Samples from collaborators originated in the United States, Italy and Spain and spanned both the acute and convalescent phases of COVID-19. The samples were drawn from the first 160 participants of the ongoing ImmuneRACE study and from 1,254 subjects provided by 6 global collaborators. The dataset comprised deeply sampled blood TCRbeta repertoires from subjects exposed to, actively infected with, or recovered from COVID-19. The prospective study material was composed of cDNA or gDNA derived from T cells, B-cell-depleted T cells, or PBMCs. A freely available public database, intended as a resource for researchers studying the immune response to SARS-CoV-2, is where the repertoires were released. Where HLA class I and class II types were available, the types were taken from metadata supplied by the sample provider, not from assay-based typing. A de-identified subject ID, COVID-19 status, age in years and sex were almost always included in the sample metadata. What the work shows at the level of the full study, not this receptor alone: The amount of clinical and demographic metadata varied by source and participant and was provided uncurated.

Each collaborating institution followed its own protocols to collect whole blood in K2EDTA tubes. Collaborator samples were shipped for TCRbeta analysis as frozen whole blood, isolated PBMCs, or DNA extracted from either sample type. The immunoSEQ Assay, a bias-controlled multiplex PCR, was used to amplify TCRbeta CDR3 regions from genomic DNA. Turning to the authors' computational methods: Nucleated cell counts per sample were estimated from amplification of reference gene primers within the assay. Sequence reads were collapsed and filtered to measure the absolute abundance of every unique TCRbeta CDR3 rearrangement. For each sample, productive Simpson clonality was calculated by taking the square root of Simpson's diversity index across productive rearrangements. TCRdb provides this immuneACCESS table in a form limited to in-frame rearrangements. Some clones are lacking; in checked studies, under half of them reflect an unresolved V gene, and why the rest are absent is not known. The V and J calls and clone size were taken over from that table, and D and trimming were inferred from the DNA. The sample contains roughly 240,000 clones, approximately 84% of them found a single time. The ten largest clones take up around 2% of the sample.

The origin of this receptor is a woman of 80 years or more with acute or convalescent COVID-19. Recombination linked TRBV7-2 to TRBJ1-5; the D gene is unclear. The sequenced sample was peripheral blood. CDR3 sequence: CASSLMGNGQPQHF. The bases read TGTGCCAGCAGCTTAATGGGTAACGGGCAGCCCCAGCATTTT.